Listed below are T cell receptor beta chains from one sample, sequenced in a study of T-cell reconstitution after alpha-beta-depleted transplantation in children. TCRdb itself ran the PCR reads through MiXCR, one entry per CDR3 protein. The sample shows around 25,000 distinct CDR3 sequences, about 18% of them seen only once. Sequenced material: PBMCs, mostly from graft donor cells, taken 60 days after TCRalphabeta/CD19-depleted stem cell transplant. These receptor sequences come from a male patient aged 2 to 10 who had a stem cell transplant for acute lymphoblastic leukemia, so the T cells may come from the graft donor. Each CDR3 is given without its conserved first and last residue. Fields, in order: clone size, J gene, V gene, D gene, CDR3 protein. A D gene is named only where the DNA matches it firmly. Only part of the rows carry a size: once, few, many, or a class if the clone is expanded.

. | TRBJ2-3 | TRBV11-1 | TRBD2 | SSSLAREAEGTQY
. | TRBJ2-5 | TRBV20-1 | . | SARDPRGGSLQETQY
many | TRBJ2-3 | TRBV4-2 | . | ASSQAGTDTQY
. | TRBJ2-3 | TRBV2 | TRBD2 | TRPIPQRGAESTDTQY
few | TRBJ1-2 | TRBV7-9 | . | ASTREQSNGYT
many | TRBJ2-2 | TRBV4-2 | . | ASSQDVAGELF
few | TRBJ1-6 | TRBV27 | . | ASRSPSSYNSPLH
. | TRBJ1-1 | TRBV7-2 | . | ASSLLDSAWSTEAF
. | TRBJ2-1 | TRBV12-5 | TRBD2 | ASGLRAGGPINEQF
few | TRBJ2-7 | TRBV7-2 | . | ASSLSGGALPTEQY
many | TRBJ1-5 | TRBV20-1 | TRBD1 | SASEAGTGASQPQH
. | TRBJ1-5 | TRBV13 | TRBD1 | ASSYRLQGGLQPQH
few | TRBJ1-1 | TRBV18 | . | ASSPNPAGEAF
. | TRBJ2-7 | TRBV11-2 | . | ASSLDIGGSSYEQY
many | TRBJ2-7 | TRBV20-1 | . | SARESSYEQY
many | TRBJ2-7 | TRBV29-1 | TRBD2 | SARFGTTNNYEQY
. | TRBJ1-1 | TRBV9 | . | ASSVQANTEAF
large | TRBJ2-1 | TRBV24-1 | . | ATHDAGAPNEQF
once | TRBJ1-1 | TRBV18 | TRBD1 | ASSPPNAGTGKTEAF
few | TRBJ1-1 | TRBV20-1 | . | SAIAPANTEAF
. | TRBJ1-1 | TRBV12-5 | TRBD1 | ASGLVPGQGGSEAF
many | TRBJ1-6 | TRBV20-1 | . | SAPAGQPVPLH
many | TRBJ2-2 | TRBV20-1 | TRBD2 | SARVAGGLDTGELF
many | TRBJ2-2 | TRBV5-1 | TRBD2 | ASSSTGTSNAGELF
once | TRBJ1-6 | TRBV5-1 | TRBD1 | ASSYAGTGSGNSPLH
few | TRBJ2-5 | TRBV4-3 | . | ASSNNIWGSGETQY
. | TRBJ1-2 | TRBV7-9 | TRBD1 | ASSSADRDYGYT
few | TRBJ1-1 | TRBV5-1 | . | ASSSGQFFDTEAF